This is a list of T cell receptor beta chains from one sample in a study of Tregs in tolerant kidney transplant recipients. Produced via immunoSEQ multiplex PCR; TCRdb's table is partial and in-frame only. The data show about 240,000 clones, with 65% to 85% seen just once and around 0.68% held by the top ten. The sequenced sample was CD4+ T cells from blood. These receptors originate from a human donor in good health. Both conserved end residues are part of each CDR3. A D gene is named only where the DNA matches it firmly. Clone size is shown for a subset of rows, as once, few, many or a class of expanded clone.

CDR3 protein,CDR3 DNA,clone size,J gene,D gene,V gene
CASSTGTSGDFDEQFF,TGCGCCAGCAGCACAGGGACTAGCGGGGATTTCGATGAGCAGTTCTTC,once,TRBJ2-1,TRBD2,TRBV5-1
CASSPVDTRGGYTF,TGTGCCAGCTCCCCGGTTGATACAAGAGGTGGCTACACCTTC,once,TRBJ1-2,-,TRBV18
CASSLRDRGGYGYTF,TGTGCCAGCAGTTTGAGGGACAGGGGGGGCTATGGCTACACCTTC,-,TRBJ1-2,TRBD1,TRBV27
CASSTWTGVNTGELFF,TGTGCCAGCAGCACCTGGACAGGGGTGAACACCGGGGAGCTGTTTTTT,-,TRBJ2-2,TRBD1,TRBV5-6
CASSFRGSMNTEAFF,TGCGCCAGCAGCTTCAGGGGTTCTATGAACACTGAAGCTTTCTTT,-,TRBJ1-1,-,TRBV5-1
CASSGGGQNRRYEQYF,TGTGCCAGCAGTGGAGGGGGACAGAACCGCCGCTACGAGCAGTACTTC,-,TRBJ2-7,TRBD1,TRBV6-1
CASSEQVGGYTF,TGTGCCAGCAGTGAGCAAGTGGGTGGCTACACCTTC,few,TRBJ1-2,-,TRBV6-5
CASSFVGTHDNQFF,TGTGCCAGCAGCTTCGTGGGGACTCATGATAATCAGTTCTTC,once,TRBJ2-1,-,TRBV5-6
CASSLEGSPSLDGNTIYF,TGTGCCAGCAGCTTAGAGGGCTCACCTAGTTTAGACGGAAACACCATATATTTT,once,TRBJ1-3,-,TRBV7-9
CASSLLGQGLYGYTF,TGTGCCAGCAGCTTACTCGGTCAGGGCCTCTATGGCTACACCTTC,-,TRBJ1-2,-,TRBV7-8
CASSLSRTSGHTGELFF,TGTGCCAGCAGCCTCTCGCGGACTAGCGGACACACCGGGGAGCTGTTTTTT,-,TRBJ2-2,TRBD2,TRBV9